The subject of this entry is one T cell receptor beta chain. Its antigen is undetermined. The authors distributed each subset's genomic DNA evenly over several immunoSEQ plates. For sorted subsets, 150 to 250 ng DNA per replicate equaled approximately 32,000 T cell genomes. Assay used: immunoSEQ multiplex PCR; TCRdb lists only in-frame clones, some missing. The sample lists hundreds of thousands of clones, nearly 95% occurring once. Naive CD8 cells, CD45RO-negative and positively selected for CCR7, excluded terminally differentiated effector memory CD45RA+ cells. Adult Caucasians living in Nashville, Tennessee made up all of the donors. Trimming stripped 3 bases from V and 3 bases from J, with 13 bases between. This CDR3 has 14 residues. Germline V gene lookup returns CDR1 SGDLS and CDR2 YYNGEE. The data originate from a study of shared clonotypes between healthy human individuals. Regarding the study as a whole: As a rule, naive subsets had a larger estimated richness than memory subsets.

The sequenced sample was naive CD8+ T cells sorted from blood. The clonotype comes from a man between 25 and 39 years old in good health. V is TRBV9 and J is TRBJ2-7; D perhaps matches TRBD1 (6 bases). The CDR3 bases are TGTGCCAGCAGCGCACAGGACAGACTCTACGAGCAGTACTTC. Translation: CASSAQDRLYEQYF.